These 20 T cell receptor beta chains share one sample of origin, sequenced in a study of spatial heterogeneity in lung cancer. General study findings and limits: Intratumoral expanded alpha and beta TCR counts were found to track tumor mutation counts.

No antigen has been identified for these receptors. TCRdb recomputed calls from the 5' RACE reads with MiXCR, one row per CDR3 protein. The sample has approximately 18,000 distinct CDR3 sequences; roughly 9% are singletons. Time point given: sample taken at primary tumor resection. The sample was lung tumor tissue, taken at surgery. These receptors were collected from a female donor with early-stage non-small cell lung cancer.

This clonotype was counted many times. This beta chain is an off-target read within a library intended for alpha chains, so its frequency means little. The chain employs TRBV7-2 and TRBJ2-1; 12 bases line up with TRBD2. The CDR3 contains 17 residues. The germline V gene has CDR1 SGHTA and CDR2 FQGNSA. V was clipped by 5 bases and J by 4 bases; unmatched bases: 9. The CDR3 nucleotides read TGTGCCAGCAGCGGTGCGCTAGCGGGGGGGCTTTACAATGAGCAGTTCTTC. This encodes CASSGALAGGLYNEQFF.

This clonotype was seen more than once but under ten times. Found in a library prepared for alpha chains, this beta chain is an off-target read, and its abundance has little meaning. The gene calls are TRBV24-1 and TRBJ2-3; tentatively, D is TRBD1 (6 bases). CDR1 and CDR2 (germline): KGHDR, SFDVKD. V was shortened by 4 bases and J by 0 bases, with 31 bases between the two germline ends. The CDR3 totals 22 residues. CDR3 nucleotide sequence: TGTGCCACCAGTGACCCAATCAAAACTCCCCCCAGACAGGATACTAGCACAGATACGCAGTATTTT. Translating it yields CATSDPIKTPPRQDTSTDTQYF.

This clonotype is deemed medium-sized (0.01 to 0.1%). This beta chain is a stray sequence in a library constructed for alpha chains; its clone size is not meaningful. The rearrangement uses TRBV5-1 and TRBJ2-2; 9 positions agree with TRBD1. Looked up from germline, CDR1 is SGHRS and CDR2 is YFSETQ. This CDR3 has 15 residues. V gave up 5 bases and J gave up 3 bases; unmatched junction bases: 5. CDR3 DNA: TGCGCCAGCAGACGGGACAGGGTCGACACCGGGGAGCTGTTTTTT. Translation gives CASRRDRVDTGELFF. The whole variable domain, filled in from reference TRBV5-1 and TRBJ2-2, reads KAGVTQTPRYLIKTRGQQVTLSCSPISGHRSVSWYQQTPGQGLQFLFEYFSETQRNKGNFPGRFSGRQFSNSRSEMNVSTLELGDSALYLCASRRDRVDTGELFFGEGSRLTVL.

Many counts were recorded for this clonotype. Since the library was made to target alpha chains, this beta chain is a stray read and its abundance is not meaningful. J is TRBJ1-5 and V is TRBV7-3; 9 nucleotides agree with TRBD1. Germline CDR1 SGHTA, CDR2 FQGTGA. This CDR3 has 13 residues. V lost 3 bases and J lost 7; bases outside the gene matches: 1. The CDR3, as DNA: TGTGCCAGCAGCTTGGGACAGGGACAGCCCCAGCATTTT. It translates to CASSLGQGQPQHF.

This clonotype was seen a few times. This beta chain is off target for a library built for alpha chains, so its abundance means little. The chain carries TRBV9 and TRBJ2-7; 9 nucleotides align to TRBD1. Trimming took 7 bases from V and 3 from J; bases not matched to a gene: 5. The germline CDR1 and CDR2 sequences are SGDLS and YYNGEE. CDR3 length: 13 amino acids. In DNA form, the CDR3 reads TGTGCCAGCGGACAGGGGTACGGCTACGAGCAGTACTTC. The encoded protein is CASGQGYGYEQYF. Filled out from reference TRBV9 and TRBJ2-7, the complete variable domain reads DSGVTQTPKHLITATGQRVTLRCSPRSGDLSVYWYQQSLDQGLQFLIQYYNGEERAKGNILERFSAQQFPDLHSELNLSSLELGDSALYFCASGQGYGYEQYFGPGTRLTVT.

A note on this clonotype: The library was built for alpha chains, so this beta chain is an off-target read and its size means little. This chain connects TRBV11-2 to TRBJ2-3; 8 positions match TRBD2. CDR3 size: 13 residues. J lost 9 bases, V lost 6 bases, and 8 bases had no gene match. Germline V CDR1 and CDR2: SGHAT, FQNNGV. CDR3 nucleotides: TGTGCCAGCAGTCCCACGCGGACTAGCACGCAGTATTTT. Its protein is CASSPTRTSTQYF.

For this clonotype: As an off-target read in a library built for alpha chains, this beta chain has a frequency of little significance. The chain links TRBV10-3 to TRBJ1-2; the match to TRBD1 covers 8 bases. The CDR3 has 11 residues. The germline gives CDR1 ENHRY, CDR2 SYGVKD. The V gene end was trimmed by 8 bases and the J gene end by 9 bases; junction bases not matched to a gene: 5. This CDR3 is CAISGGRSYTF. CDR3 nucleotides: TGTGCCATCTCAGGGGGCCGGAGCTACACCTTC.

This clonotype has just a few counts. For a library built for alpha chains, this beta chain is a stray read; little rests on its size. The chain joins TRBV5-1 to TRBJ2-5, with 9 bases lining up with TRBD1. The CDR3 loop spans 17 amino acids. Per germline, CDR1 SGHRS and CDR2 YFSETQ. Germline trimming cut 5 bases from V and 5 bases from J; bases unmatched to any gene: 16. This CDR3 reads CASRLTGGPRGGETQYF. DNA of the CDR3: TGCGCCAGCAGACTTACAGGGGGCCCTCGGGGAGGGGAGACCCAGTACTTC.

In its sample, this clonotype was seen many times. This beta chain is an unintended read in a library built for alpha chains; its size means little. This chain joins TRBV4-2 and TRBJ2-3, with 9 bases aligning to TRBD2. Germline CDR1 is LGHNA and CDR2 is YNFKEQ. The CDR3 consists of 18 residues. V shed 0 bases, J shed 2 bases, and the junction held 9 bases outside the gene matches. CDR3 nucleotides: TGTGCCAGCAGCCAAGAGGTCGGGGTAGCGGGAGTCACAGATACGCAGTATTTT. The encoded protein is CASSQEVGVAGVTDTQYF.

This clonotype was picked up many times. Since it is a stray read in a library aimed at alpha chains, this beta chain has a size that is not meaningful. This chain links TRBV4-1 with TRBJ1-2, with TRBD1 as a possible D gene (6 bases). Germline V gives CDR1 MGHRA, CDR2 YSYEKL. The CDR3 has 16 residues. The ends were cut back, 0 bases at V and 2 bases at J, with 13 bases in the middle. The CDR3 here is CASSQDRTAPNYGYTF. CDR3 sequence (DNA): TGCGCCAGCAGCCAAGATAGGACAGCCCCAAACTATGGCTACACCTTC.

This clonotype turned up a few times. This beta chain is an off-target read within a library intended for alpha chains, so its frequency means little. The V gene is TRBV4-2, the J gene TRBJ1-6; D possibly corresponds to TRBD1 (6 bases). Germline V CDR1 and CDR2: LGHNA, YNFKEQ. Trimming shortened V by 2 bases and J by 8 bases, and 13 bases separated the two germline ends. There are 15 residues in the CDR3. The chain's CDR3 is CASSQNMAGDSPLHF. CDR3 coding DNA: TGTGCCAGCAGCCAAAATATGGCAGGGGATTCACCCCTCCACTTT.

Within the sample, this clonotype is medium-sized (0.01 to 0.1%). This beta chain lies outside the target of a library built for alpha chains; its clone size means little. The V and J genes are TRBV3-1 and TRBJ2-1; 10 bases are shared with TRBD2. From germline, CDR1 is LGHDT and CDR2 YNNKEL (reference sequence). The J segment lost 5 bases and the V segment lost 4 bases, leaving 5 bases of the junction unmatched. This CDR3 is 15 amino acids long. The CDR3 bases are TGTGCCAGCAGCCGCCTTAGCGGGGGGAACAATGAGCAGTTCTTC. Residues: CASSRLSGGNNEQFF.

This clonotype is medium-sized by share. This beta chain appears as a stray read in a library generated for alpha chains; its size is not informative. The CDR3 region has the DNA TGTGCCAGCAGCCCCCCCTCCGGGACAGGGGGCTCTCTGGATGGCTACACCTTC. It encodes CASSPPSGTGGSLDGYTF. The genes are TRBV11-2 and TRBJ1-2, with TRBD1 matching 12 bases. The CDR3 covers 18 residues. CDR1 SGHAT and CDR2 FQNNGV come from the germline V gene. The junction had 16 bases not matched to a gene; V was cut back by 5 bases and J by 6 bases. Full variable domain (rest looked up from reference TRBV11-2 and TRBJ1-2): EAGVAQSPRYKIIEKRQSVAFWCNPISGHATLYWYQQILGQGPKLLIQFQNNGVVDDSQLPKDRFSAERLKGVDSTLKIQPAKLEDSAVYLCASSPPSGTGGSLDGYTFGSGTRLTVV.

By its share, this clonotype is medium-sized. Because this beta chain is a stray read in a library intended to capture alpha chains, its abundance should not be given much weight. CDR3 in DNA: TGTGCCAGCAGCCCTGGACTAGCGGGGGGCTTCAATGAGCAGTTCTTC. This sequence encodes CASSPGLAGGFNEQFF. The chain joins TRBV2 to TRBJ2-1; TRBD2 matches at 14 bases. Trimming removed 6 bases from V and 6 bases from J; junction bases left unmatched: 7. The germline gives CDR1 SNHLY, CDR2 FYNNEI. This CDR3 is built from 16 residues. Using reference TRBV2 and TRBJ2-1 for the parts outside the CDR3, the full variable domain is EPEVTQTPSHQVTQMGQEVILRCVPISNHLYFYWYRQILGQKVEFLVSFYNNEISEKSEIFDDQFSVERPDGSNFTLKIRSTKLEDSAMYFCASSPGLAGGFNEQFFGPGTRLTVL.

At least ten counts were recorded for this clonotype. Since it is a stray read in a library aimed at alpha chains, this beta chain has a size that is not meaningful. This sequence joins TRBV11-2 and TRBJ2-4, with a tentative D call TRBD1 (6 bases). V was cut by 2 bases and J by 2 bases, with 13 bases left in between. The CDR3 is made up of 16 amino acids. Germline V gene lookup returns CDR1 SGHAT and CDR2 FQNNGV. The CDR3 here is CASSLRGIGSKNIQYF. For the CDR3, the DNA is TGTGCCAGCAGCTTAAGGGGGATTGGGTCCAAAAACATTCAGTACTTC. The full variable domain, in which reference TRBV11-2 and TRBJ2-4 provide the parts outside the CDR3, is EAGVAQSPRYKIIEKRQSVAFWCNPISGHATLYWYQQILGQGPKLLIQFQNNGVVDDSQLPKDRFSAERLKGVDSTLKIQPAKLEDSAVYLCASSLRGIGSKNIQYFGAGTRLSVL.

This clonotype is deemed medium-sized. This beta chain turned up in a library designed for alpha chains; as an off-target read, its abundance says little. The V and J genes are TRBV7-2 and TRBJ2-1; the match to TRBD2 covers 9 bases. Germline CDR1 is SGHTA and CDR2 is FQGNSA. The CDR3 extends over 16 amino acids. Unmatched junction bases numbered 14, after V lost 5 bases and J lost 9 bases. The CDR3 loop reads CASSLRGRGGQGEQFF. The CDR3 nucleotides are TGTGCCAGCAGCCTCCGCGGGCGGGGGGGCCAAGGTGAGCAGTTCTTC.

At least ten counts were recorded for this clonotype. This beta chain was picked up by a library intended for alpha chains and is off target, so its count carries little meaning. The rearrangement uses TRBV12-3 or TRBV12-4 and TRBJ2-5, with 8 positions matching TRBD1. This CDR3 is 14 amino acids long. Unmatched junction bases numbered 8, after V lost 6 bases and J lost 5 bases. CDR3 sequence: CASSLQGAWETQYF. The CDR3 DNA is TGTGCCAGCAGCCTCCAGGGGGCTTGGGAGACCCAGTACTTC.

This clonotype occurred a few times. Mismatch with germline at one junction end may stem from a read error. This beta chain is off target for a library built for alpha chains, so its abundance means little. The CDR3 spells CATSSGLAGLGEQYF. The CDR3 DNA sequence: TGTGCCACCAGTTCCGGACTAGCGGGTTTGGGCGAGCAGTACTTC. The rearrangement joins TRBV28 to TRBJ2-7; 11 bases match TRBD2. Germline V gene sequence: CDR1 MDHEN, CDR2 SYDVKM. The CDR3 runs 15 residues.

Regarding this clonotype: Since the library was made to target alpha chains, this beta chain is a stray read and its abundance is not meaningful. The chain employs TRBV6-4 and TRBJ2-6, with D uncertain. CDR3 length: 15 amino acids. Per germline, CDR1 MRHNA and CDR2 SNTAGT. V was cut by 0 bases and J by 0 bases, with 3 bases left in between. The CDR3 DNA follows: TGTGCCAGCAGTGACTCCAGCTCTGGGGCCAACGTCCTGACTTTC. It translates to CASSDSSSGANVLTF.

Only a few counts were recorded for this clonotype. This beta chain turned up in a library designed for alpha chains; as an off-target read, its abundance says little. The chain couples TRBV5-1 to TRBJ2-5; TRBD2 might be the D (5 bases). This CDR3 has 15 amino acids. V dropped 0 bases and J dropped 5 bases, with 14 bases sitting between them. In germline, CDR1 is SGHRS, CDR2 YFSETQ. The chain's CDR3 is CASSLGPEGAETQYF. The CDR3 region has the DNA TGCGCCAGCAGCTTGGGACCCGAGGGAGCTGAGACCCAGTACTTC.